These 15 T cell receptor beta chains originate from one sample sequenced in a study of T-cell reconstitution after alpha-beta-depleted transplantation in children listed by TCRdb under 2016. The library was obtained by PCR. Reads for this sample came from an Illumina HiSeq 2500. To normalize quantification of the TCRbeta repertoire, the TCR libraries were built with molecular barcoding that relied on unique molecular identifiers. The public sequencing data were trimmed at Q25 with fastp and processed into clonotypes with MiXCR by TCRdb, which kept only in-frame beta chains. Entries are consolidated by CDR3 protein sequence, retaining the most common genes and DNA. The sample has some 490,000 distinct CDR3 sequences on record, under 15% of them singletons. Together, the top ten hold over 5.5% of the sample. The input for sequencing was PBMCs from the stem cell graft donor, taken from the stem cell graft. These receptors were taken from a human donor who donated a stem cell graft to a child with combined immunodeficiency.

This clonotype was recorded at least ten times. CDR3 nucleotides: TGCAGTGCTGCCCCACCAGGTGCGGGAGGAGTCTACGAGCAGTACTTC. As protein: CSAAPPGAGGVYEQYF. This chain links TRBV20-1 with TRBJ2-7, with 8 bases that match TRBD2. The trim removed 5 bases at V and 3 bases at J, leaving 15 bases unmatched. CDR3 length: 16 residues. Germline CDR1 is DFQATT and CDR2 is SNEGSKA (reference sequence).

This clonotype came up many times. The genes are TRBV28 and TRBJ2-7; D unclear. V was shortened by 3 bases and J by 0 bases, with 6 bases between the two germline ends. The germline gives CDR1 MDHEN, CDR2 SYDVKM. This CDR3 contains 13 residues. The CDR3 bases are TGTGCCAGCAGTTTCAGGAACTCCTACGAGCAGTACTTC. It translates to CASSFRNSYEQYF.

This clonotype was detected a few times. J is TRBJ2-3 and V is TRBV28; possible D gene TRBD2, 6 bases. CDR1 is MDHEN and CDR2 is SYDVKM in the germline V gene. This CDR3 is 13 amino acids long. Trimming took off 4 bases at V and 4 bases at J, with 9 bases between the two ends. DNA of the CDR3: TGTGCCAGCAGTTCAAGGGACTCAGATACGCAGTATTTT. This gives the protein CASSSRDSDTQYF.

The CDR3 region has the DNA TGCGCCAGCAGCTTGGGGGCTACGAGGGATACGCAGTATTTT. Residues: CASSLGATRDTQYF. This chain links TRBV5-1 with TRBJ2-3; D not certain. Trimming removed 0 bases at V and 6 bases at J, with 11 bases between. The CDR3 totals 14 residues. Germline values: CDR1 SGHRS, CDR2 YFSETQ.

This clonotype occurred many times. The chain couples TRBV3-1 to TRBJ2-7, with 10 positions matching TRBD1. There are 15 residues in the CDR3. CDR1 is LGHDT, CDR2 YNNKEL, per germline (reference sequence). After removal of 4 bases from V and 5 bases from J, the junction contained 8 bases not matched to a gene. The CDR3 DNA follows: TGTGCCAGCAGCCCATACCGGGACAGGGGCCACGAGCAGTACTTC. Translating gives CASSPYRDRGHEQYF.

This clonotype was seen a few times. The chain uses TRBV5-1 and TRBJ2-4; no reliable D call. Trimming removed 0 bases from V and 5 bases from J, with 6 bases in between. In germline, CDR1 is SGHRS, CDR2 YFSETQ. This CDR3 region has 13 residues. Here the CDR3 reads CASSLGMENIQYF. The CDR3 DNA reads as TGCGCCAGCAGCTTGGGCATGGAAAACATTCAGTACTTC.

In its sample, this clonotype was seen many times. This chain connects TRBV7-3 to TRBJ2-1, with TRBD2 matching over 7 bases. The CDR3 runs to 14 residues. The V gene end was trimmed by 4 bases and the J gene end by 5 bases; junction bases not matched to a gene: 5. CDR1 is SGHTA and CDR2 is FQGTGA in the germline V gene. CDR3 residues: CASSSQSGDNEQFF. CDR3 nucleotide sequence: TGTGCCAGCAGCTCCCAAAGCGGGGACAATGAGCAGTTCTTC.

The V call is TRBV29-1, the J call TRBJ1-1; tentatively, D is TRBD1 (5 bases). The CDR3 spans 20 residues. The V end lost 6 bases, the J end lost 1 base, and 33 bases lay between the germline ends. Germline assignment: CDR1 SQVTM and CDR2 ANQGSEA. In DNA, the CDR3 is TGCAGCGTACGAGGAAGCTTAGCGGGCGGACAACAATTTCGGAACACTGAAGCTTTCTTT. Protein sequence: CSVRGSLAGGQQFRNTEAFF.

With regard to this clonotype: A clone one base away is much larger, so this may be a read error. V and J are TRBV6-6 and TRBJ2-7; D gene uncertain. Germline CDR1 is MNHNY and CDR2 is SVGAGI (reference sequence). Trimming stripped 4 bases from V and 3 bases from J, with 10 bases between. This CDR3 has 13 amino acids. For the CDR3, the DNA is TGTGCCAGCAGTTCCCGTGGTGGCTACGAGCAGTACGTC. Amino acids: CASSSRGGYEQYV.

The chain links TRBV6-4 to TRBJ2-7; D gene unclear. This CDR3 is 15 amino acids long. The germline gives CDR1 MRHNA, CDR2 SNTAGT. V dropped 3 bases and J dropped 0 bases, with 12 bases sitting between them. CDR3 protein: CASSDSILGSYEQYF. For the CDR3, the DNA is TGTGCCAGCAGTGATTCAATATTGGGCTCCTACGAGCAGTACTTC.

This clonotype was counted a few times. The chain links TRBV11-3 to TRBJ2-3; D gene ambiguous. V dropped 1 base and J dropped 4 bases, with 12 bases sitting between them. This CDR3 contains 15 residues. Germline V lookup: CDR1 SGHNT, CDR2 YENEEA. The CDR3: CASSLGVYEADTQYF. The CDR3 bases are TGTGCCAGCAGCTTAGGGGTTTATGAAGCAGATACGCAGTATTTT.

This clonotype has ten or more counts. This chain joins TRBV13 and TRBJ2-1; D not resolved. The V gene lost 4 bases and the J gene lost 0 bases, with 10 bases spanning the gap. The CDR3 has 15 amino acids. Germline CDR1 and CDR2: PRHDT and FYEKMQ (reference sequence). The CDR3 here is CASSSSPSSYNEQFF. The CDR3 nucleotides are TGTGCCAGCAGCTCCAGTCCGAGCTCCTACAATGAGCAGTTCTTC.

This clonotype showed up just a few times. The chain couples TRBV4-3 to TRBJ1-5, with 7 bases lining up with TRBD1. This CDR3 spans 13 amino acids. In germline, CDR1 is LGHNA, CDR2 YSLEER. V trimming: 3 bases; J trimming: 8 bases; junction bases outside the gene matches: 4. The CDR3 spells CASSHNQGEPQHF. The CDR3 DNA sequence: TGCGCCAGCAGCCATAACCAGGGGGAGCCCCAGCATTTT.

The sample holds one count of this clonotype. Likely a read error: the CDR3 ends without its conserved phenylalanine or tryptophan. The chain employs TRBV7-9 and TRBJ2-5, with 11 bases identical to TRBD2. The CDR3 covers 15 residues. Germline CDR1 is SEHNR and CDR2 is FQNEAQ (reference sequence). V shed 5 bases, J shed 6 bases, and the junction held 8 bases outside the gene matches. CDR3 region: CASSLGLAAKQTQYL. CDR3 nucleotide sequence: TGTGCCAGCAGCCTGGGACTAGCGGCGAAACAGACCCAGTACTTG.

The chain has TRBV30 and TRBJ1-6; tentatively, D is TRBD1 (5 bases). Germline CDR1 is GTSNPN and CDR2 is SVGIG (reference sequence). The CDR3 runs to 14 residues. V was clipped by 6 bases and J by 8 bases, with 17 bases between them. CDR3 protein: CACYRDGDYSPLHF. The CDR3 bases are TGTGCCTGTTACCGGGACGGAGACTATTCACCCCTCCACTTT.